This entry lists 6 T cell receptor beta chains sequenced from one sample in a study of TIL therapy for anti-PD-1-resistant metastatic lung cancer. The immunoSEQ assay was v3. Assay used: immunoSEQ multiplex PCR; TCRdb lists only in-frame clones, some missing. The data hold about 60,000 clones, with about 69% observed a single time. Sample time point: pre-treatment sample, taken before nivolumab and TIL therapy. The sample was blood, taken at baseline. These receptors were obtained from a person aged 25 to 80 with non-small cell lung cancer.

This sequence joins TRBV7-8 and TRBJ1-2; D is perhaps TRBD1 (6 bases). The V gene's germline CDR1 is SGHVS and CDR2 FQNEAQ. This CDR3 contains 14 residues. Trimming removed 5 bases from V and 4 bases from J, with 14 bases in between. In nucleotides, the CDR3 is TGTGCCAGCAGCCCATTTTCAGGGGTCTATGGCTACACCTTC. Its protein product is CASSPFSGVYGYTF.

V is TRBV18 and J is TRBJ2-3, with 12 positions matching TRBD2. From germline, CDR1 is KGHSH and CDR2 LQKENI. V gave up 6 bases and J gave up 2 bases; unmatched junction bases: 6. The CDR3 has 16 residues. CDR3 sequence: CASSQGLAGTTDTQYF. Here the CDR3 DNA reads TGTGCCAGCTCTCAAGGACTAGCGGGGACCACAGATACGCAGTATTTT.

This sequence joins TRBV5-1 and TRBJ1-5, with a possible D match to TRBD1 (5 bases). The CDR3 has 15 residues. V lost 0 bases and J lost 6, with 13 bases in between. CDR1 SGHRS and CDR2 YFSETQ come from the germline V gene. The CDR3 coding sequence is TGCGCCAGCAGCTTGGGGTGGGGGAGCGGTCAGCCCCAGCATTTT. It translates to CASSLGWGSGQPQHF.

The chain links TRBV4-1 to TRBJ2-6; 11 bases fit TRBD1. The junction had 3 bases not matched to a gene; V was cut back by 4 bases and J by 1 base. The CDR3 is made up of 17 amino acids. Germline V CDR1 and CDR2: MGHRA, YSYEKL. CDR3 region: CASSRGQGASGANVLTF. The CDR3 DNA is TGCGCCAGCAGCCGCGGACAGGGGGCTTCTGGGGCCAACGTCCTGACTTTC.

The chain couples TRBV19 to TRBJ1-3; perhaps TRBD1 as D (6 bases). The CDR3 is 15 residues long. Germline V gives CDR1 LNHDA, CDR2 SQIVND (reference sequence). V lost 5 bases and J 1 base, leaving 12 bases between the germline ends. Here the CDR3 reads CASSVTGFSGNTIYF. CDR3 coding DNA: TGTGCCAGTAGTGTTACAGGGTTTTCTGGAAACACCATATATTTT.

This rearrangement joins TRBV7-2 to TRBJ2-1; D is ambiguous. V lost 1 base and J 7 bases, leaving 11 bases between the germline ends. This CDR3 contains 14 residues. Germline V lookup: CDR1 SGHTA, CDR2 FQGNSA. In DNA form, the CDR3 reads TGTGCCAGCAGCTTAGACCTGCGGAAAAATGAGCAGTTCTTC. Translation: CASSLDLRKNEQFF.